The present T cell receptor (beta chain) was sequenced within a study of neoadjuvant anti-PD-1 for oral cavity cancer. Study as a whole: Patients without progression received a fourth nivolumab dose around day 43, then surgical resection on days 50-56.

Whole-study results and caveats: After neoadjuvant nivolumab, PBMC T cell clonality was significantly higher in non-responders than responders.

Blood libraries mostly used around 500 ng genomic DNA, six replicates each. Produced via immunoSEQ multiplex PCR; TCRdb's table is partial and in-frame only. The sample yields around 34,000 clones, approximately 87% seen once. Of note for this clone: As yet, its antigen is unknown.

Germline V gives CDR1 WNHNN, CDR2 SYGVQD (reference sequence). This CDR3 has 16 residues. The germline V and J ends were trimmed by 8 bases and 3 bases, with 20 bases remaining between them. Material: PBMCs, obtained before nivolumab (anti-PD-1) treatment. The genes are TRBV10-1 and TRBJ1-5; perhaps TRBD1 as D (5 bases). The TCR sequence derives from a person between 35 and 79 years old with oral cavity squamous cell carcinoma. CDR3: CASVPHKGVNNQPQHF. CDR3 nucleotides: TGCGCCAGCGTCCCCCATAAAGGGGTAAACAATCAGCCCCAGCATTTT.